The 4 T cell receptor beta chains in this list originate from one sample, sequenced in a study of regulatory T cells in long-lasting Graves disease (dated by TCRdb to the early 2020s). Per the publication, the time point label means: newly diagnosed GD, antithyroid drugs for less than 3 months. For both TCR sequencing and RNA sequencing, RNA was extracted from PBMCs using TRIzol. Library construction relied on multiplex PCR. The data were produced on an Illumina HiSeq 4000. CDR3 regions were amplified by Arm-PCR with iRepertoire HTBI primers to construct TCR beta libraries. In TCRdb, the public reads were trimmed at Q25 with fastp and aligned with MiXCR, with productive beta chains retained. Under each unique CDR3 protein, matching rows form one entry showing the most common genes and DNA. A total of some 250,000 distinct CDR3 sequences appear in this sample, around 18% of them only once. Clones ranked in the top ten supply around 13% of the sample.

These data are also associated with another study on T cells in Graves' hyperthyroidism and ophthalmopathy.

The sequences come from peripheral blood mononuclear cells (PBMCs), collected at new diagnosis, from a patient treated with antithyroid drugs. The receptor source for this set is a woman in her 30s with Graves disease. Donor details come from another sample of the same person, matched by shared clones.

In this sample, this clonotype turned up many times. The V call is TRBV7-9, the J call TRBJ1-6; TRBD1 might be the D (6 bases). The V end lost 8 bases, the J end lost 5 bases, and 13 bases lay between the germline ends. The CDR3 consists of 14 residues. Germline lookup yields CDR1 SEHNR and CDR2 FQNEAQ (reference sequence). The CDR3 sequence: CASEGGRDNSPLHF. CDR3 DNA sequence: TGTGCCAGCGAGGGGGGCAGGGATAATTCACCCCTCCACTTT.

The chain employs TRBV3-1 and TRBJ1-1, with 7 nucleotides matching TRBD1. The CDR3 runs 18 residues. With 0 bases clipped from V and 1 base from J, the junction kept 11 bases outside the gene matches. The germline V gene encodes CDR1 LGHDT and CDR2 YNNKEL (reference sequence). DNA of the CDR3: TGTGCCAGCAGCCAAGATTTCCGAGCCAGGGGGGCGAACACTGAAGCTTTCTTT. Translated: CASSQDFRARGANTEAFF.

In this sample, this clonotype turned up many times. The chain links TRBV2 to TRBJ2-3; 11 positions agree with TRBD1. This CDR3 spans 15 amino acids. From germline, CDR1 is SNHLY and CDR2 FYNNEI. Unmatched junction bases numbered 2, after V lost 2 bases and J lost 4 bases. CDR3 residues: CASSEWTGGADTQYF. For the CDR3, the DNA is TGTGCCAGCAGTGAATGGACAGGGGGCGCAGATACGCAGTATTTT.

This clonotype was counted a single time. V gene TRBV11-2 combines with J gene TRBJ2-5; 9 positions match TRBD1. V shed 5 bases, J shed 3 bases, and the junction held 7 bases outside the gene matches. The CDR3 length is 15 residues. Germline V CDR1 and CDR2: SGHAT, FQNNGV. CDR3 nucleotide sequence: TGTGCCAGCAGCCCCGGGACAGGGACTGAAGAGACCCAGTACTTC. Translation gives CASSPGTGTEETQYF. The full variable domain, in which reference TRBV11-2 and TRBJ2-5 provide the parts outside the CDR3, is EAGVAQSPRYKIIEKRQSVAFWCNPISGHATLYWYQQILGQGPKLLIQFQNNGVVDDSQLPKDRFSAERLKGVDSTLKIQPAKLEDSAVYLCASSPGTGTEETQYFGPGTRLLVL.